Each of the 30 T cell receptor beta chains below was sequenced from the same sample in a study of cytomegalovirus exposure and HLA in healthy donors. The PCR contained 60 Vbeta and 13 Jbeta primers. The assay was immunoSEQ multiplex PCR, and TCRdb's table has in-frame clones only and misses some. The repertoire holds about 160,000 clones, with around 79% as singletons. The sequencing sample was made of PBMCs. These receptors were collected from a woman between 45 and 65 years old in good health and CMV-seropositive.

CDR3 nucleotide sequence: TGTGCCAGCACCCCCTCTTGCGGGAGGGGCCCGAGCACAGATACGCAGTATTTT. Protein product: CASTPSCGRGPSTDTQYF. V and J are TRBV12-1 and TRBJ2-3; the DNA was not compared with TRBD2, the D call given in the table. TRBV12-1 is a pseudogene. The CDR3 extends over 18 amino acids.

This clone was seen a handful of times. Other DNA sequences in this sample translate to the same CDR3. The V gene is TRBV5-4, the J gene TRBJ1-3; possible D gene TRBD1, 5 bases. Trimming left V 1 base short and J 6 bases short, with 8 bases between. The CDR3 contains 13 residues. Per the germline V gene, CDR1 is SGHNT and CDR2 is YYREEE (reference sequence). Written as DNA, the CDR3 is TGTGCCAGCAGCTTGTTAGGGGAAAACACCATATATTTT. It encodes CASSLLGENTIYF.

This clone was seen more than once but under ten times. The CDR3 DNA follows: TGTGCCAGCAGCTTAGAGGGGCGGGGCCCCTACAATGAGCAGTTCTTC. Translating gives CASSLEGRGPYNEQFF. J is TRBJ2-1 and V is TRBV7-2; tentatively, D is TRBD2 (6 bases). Trimming removed 1 base from V and 2 bases from J, with 12 bases in between. CDR3 length: 16 residues. Germline V lookup: CDR1 SGHTA, CDR2 FQGNSA.

The V gene is TRBV11-3, the J gene TRBJ2-7; 9 bases are shared with TRBD1. Germline assignment: CDR1 SGHNT and CDR2 YENEEA. This CDR3 has 14 residues. Trimming at V came to 5 bases and at J to 6 bases, leaving 8 bases not matched to a gene. The CDR3 protein is CASSHGTGRREQYF. CDR3 nucleotides: TGTGCCAGCAGCCATGGGACAGGGCGTCGCGAGCAGTACTTC.

This clone has only a few counts. The chain uses TRBV5-5 and TRBJ2-1, with 8 bases identical to TRBD1. The CDR3 covers 15 residues. The germline V gene encodes CDR1 SGHKS and CDR2 YYEKEE (reference sequence). The V gene end was trimmed by 0 bases and the J gene end by 4 bases; junction bases not matched to a gene: 3. CDR3 bases: TGTGCCAGCAGCTTGGGAGGGACAGGTTACAATGAGCAGTTCTTC. The encoded protein is CASSLGGTGYNEQFF.

This rearrangement joins TRBV6-1 to TRBJ2-2; D may be TRBD2 (6 bases). Trimming stripped 4 bases from V and 0 bases from J, with 12 bases between. Per germline, CDR1 MNHNS and CDR2 SASEGT. The CDR3 loop spans 16 amino acids. As DNA, the CDR3 is TGTGCCAGCAGTGGATGGGGAGGACCGAACACCGGGGAGCTGTTTTTT. Its translation: CASSGWGGPNTGELFF.

This sequence joins TRBV7-6 and TRBJ2-3, with D possibly matching TRBD2 (7 bases). CDR3 length equals 16 residues. CDR1 is SGHVS, CDR2 FNYEAQ, per germline. Trimming pared 1 base from V and 0 bases from J, leaving 11 bases between. CDR3 coding DNA: TGTGCCAGCAGCTTAGATCGGGGGGCTAGCACAGATACGCAGTATTTT. This codes for CASSLDRGASTDTQYF.

The genes are TRBV7-2 and TRBJ1-2; D remains unclear. The length of the CDR3 is 13 residues. Germline V gives CDR1 SGHTA, CDR2 FQGNSA. V lost 6 bases to trimming and J lost 0 bases, with 8 bases between them. CDR3 bases: TGTGCCAGCAGATCCCCCGCTAACTATGGCTACACCTTC. Protein product: CASRSPANYGYTF.

The V gene is TRBV7-2, the J gene TRBJ2-3; TRBD2 is a possible D gene (7 bases). V dropped 0 bases and J dropped 5 bases, with 12 bases sitting between them. The CDR3 spans 15 residues. Germline V lookup: CDR1 SGHTA, CDR2 FQGNSA. For the CDR3, the DNA is TGTGCCAGCAGCTTAGCGGGGGGGCAGGGAGATACGCAGTATTTT. As protein: CASSLAGGQGDTQYF.

V usage is TRBV19 and J usage is TRBJ2-7, with D maybe TRBD1 (6 bases). In germline, CDR1 is LNHDA, CDR2 SQIVND (reference sequence). The V end lost 3 bases, the J end lost 1 base, and 13 bases lay between the germline ends. The CDR3 is 15 amino acids. CDR3 bases: TGTGCCAGTAGTATGACAGGTACCCTTTCCTACGAGCAGTACTTC. It translates to CASSMTGTLSYEQYF.

The CDR3 here is CASSQDGTSGGAYDTQYF. The DNA for the CDR3 is TGCGCCAGCAGCCAAGATGGGACTAGCGGGGGGGCCTATGATACGCAGTATTTT. The V call is TRBV4-3, the J call TRBJ2-3; 16 bases match TRBD2. This CDR3 is 18 amino acids long. Per the germline V gene, CDR1 is LGHNA and CDR2 is YSLEER. With 0 bases clipped from V and 6 bases from J, the junction kept 6 bases outside the gene matches.

V and J are TRBV6-6 and TRBJ1-1; TRBD1 might be the D (6 bases). This CDR3 contains 14 residues. V lost 4 bases and J lost 1, with 10 bases in between. Germline values: CDR1 MNHNY, CDR2 SVGAGI (reference sequence). The CDR3 sequence is CASSLGTRNTEAFF. Written as DNA, the CDR3 is TGTGCCAGCAGTTTAGGGACACGGAACACTGAAGCTTTCTTT.

This clone occurred many times. The chain links TRBV10-3 to TRBJ2-5; perhaps TRBD1 as D (5 bases). This CDR3 is built from 12 residues. Trimming pared 6 bases from V and 2 bases from J, leaving 7 bases between. CDR1 and CDR2 (germline): ENHRY, SYGVKD. The CDR3 region is CAIRDKQETQYF. The CDR3 coding sequence is TGTGCCATCAGGGACAAGCAAGAGACCCAGTACTTC.

CDR3 DNA sequence: TGTGCCAGCAGCTTAGGCCTTAAGGGGAGGACGACCGGGGAGCTGTTTTTT. Translation gives CASSLGLKGRTTGELFF. V and J are TRBV13 and TRBJ2-2; tentative D call: TRBD2 (6 bases). Germline V gene sequence: CDR1 PRHDT, CDR2 FYEKMQ (reference sequence). Trimming stripped 0 bases from V and 5 bases from J, with 16 bases between. CDR3 length: 17 amino acids.

V gene TRBV6-1 combines with J gene TRBJ1-5; 7 bases map to TRBD1. V trimming: 6 bases; J trimming: 7 bases; junction bases outside the gene matches: 12. The CDR3 consists of 15 residues. From germline, CDR1 is MNHNS and CDR2 SASEGT. The CDR3 coding sequence is TGTGCCAGCAGCACCGACAGGGTGAGGGGACAGCCCCAGCATTTT. This encodes CASSTDRVRGQPQHF.

V usage is TRBV7-3 and J usage is TRBJ1-2; 7 nucleotides align to TRBD1. The CDR3 covers 13 residues. Unmatched junction bases numbered 2, after V lost 2 bases and J lost 5 bases. The germline V gene has CDR1 SGHTA and CDR2 FQGTGA. For the CDR3, the DNA is TGTGCCAGCAGCTTAGGACAGGATTATGGCTACACCTTC. Encoded protein: CASSLGQDYGYTF.

CDR3 sequence reads: CASSEMGQMNTEAFF. The CDR3 DNA follows: TGTGCCAGCAGTGAAATGGGACAGATGAACACTGAAGCTTTCTTT. The chain couples TRBV2 to TRBJ1-1, with 7 nucleotides matching TRBD1. The trim removed 2 bases at V and 0 bases at J, leaving 3 bases unmatched. Germline lookup yields CDR1 SNHLY and CDR2 FYNNEI. The CDR3 loop spans 15 amino acids.

The genes are TRBV6-5 and TRBJ1-2; 10 bases align to TRBD1. The CDR3 runs 15 residues. In germline, CDR1 is MNHEY, CDR2 SVGAGI. The ends lost 6 bases at V and 4 bases at J; junction bases unmatched: 8. As DNA, the CDR3 is TGTGCCAGCAGCAGGGGACAGGGGACCGTCTATGGCTACACCTTC. As protein: CASSRGQGTVYGYTF.

This clone was counted a few times. V usage is TRBV5-1 and J usage is TRBJ1-4; 9 nucleotides match TRBD1. CDR3 length: 15 amino acids. CDR1 and CDR2 (germline): SGHRS, YFSETQ. J was trimmed by 8 bases and V by 4 bases; bases with no gene match: 9. The CDR3 reads CASSNRDRAGEKLFF. CDR3 nucleotide sequence: TGCGCCAGCAGCAACCGGGACAGGGCGGGAGAAAAACTGTTTTTT.

This clone was detected once. The chain recombines TRBV12-1 with TRBJ2-3; TRBD1, the table's D call, was not compared with the DNA. TRBV12-1 is a pseudogene locus. The CDR3 runs 14 residues. Here the CDR3 reads CASSFRQGLDTQYF. The DNA of the CDR3 is TGTGCCAGCAGCTTTCGACAGGGATTGGATACGCAGTATTTT.

This clone was picked up one time. The chain uses TRBV5-1 and TRBJ1-1; D might be TRBD1 (5 bases). The CDR3 loop spans 14 amino acids. Germline-derived CDR1 and CDR2 are SGHRS and YFSETQ. V lost 6 bases to trimming and J lost 4 bases, with 16 bases between them. The CDR3 sequence is CASTTTAGSTEAFF. Written as DNA, the CDR3 is TGCGCCAGCACCACGACTGCAGGGTCCACTGAAGCTTTCTTT.

This chain joins TRBV2 and TRBJ1-5, with no clear D. The CDR3 extends over 14 amino acids. Germline loops: CDR1 SNHLY, CDR2 FYNNEI. Trimming shortened V by 6 bases and J by 6 bases, and 15 bases separated the two germline ends. The CDR3: CASSDSGRGQPQHF. CDR3 DNA: TGTGCCAGCAGCGACTCCGGACGGGGTCAGCCCCAGCATTTT.

The CDR3 nucleotides are TGTGCCAGTAGTATTCCTCCGGGCAATCAGCCCCAGCATTTT. Translated, it gives CASSIPPGNQPQHF. V is TRBV19 and J is TRBJ1-5; D unresolved. V was clipped by 3 bases and J by 2 bases, with 8 bases between them. The CDR3 spans 14 residues. The germline V gene has CDR1 LNHDA and CDR2 SQIVND (reference sequence).

This clone was seen more than once but under ten times. CDR3 coding DNA: TGCGCCAGCAGCCAAGCGGGGTATGGCTACACCTTC. The encoded protein is CASSQAGYGYTF. This rearrangement joins TRBV4-3 to TRBJ1-2; D remains unclear. Germline values: CDR1 LGHNA, CDR2 YSLEER. The CDR3 length is 12 residues. V lost 1 base to trimming and J lost 5 bases, with 5 bases between them.

This sequence joins TRBV15 and TRBJ2-7, with 10 bases fitting TRBD1. This CDR3 comprises 14 residues. Germline-derived CDR1 and CDR2 are LNHNV and YYDKDF (reference sequence). After removal of 3 bases from V and 6 bases from J, the junction contained 5 bases not matched to a gene. CDR3 amino acids: CATSSDRGLVEQYF. The CDR3, as DNA: TGTGCCACCAGCAGCGACAGGGGGCTGGTCGAGCAGTACTTC.

Note on this clone: At one of its ends the junction is not consistent with the germline gene, which may arise from a read error. This chain connects TRBV7-9 to TRBJ1-6, with a weak D call TRBD1 (5 bases). The germline V gene has CDR1 SEHNR and CDR2 FQNEAQ (reference sequence). The CDR3 sequence is 14 residues long. The CDR3 DNA reads as TGTTCCAGCAGCTTGCCAGGGCCCAATTCACCCCTCCACTTT. This codes for CSSSLPGPNSPLHF.

The chain recombines TRBV2 with TRBJ2-3, with D possibly matching TRBD1 (6 bases). This CDR3 has 14 amino acids. CDR1 and CDR2 from the germline V gene are SNHLY and FYNNEI. V shed 5 bases and J shed 2 bases, with 11 bases lying between them. Here the CDR3 DNA reads TGTGCCAGCAGTCGGACAGATTCCACAGATACGCAGTATTTT. Translated, it gives CASSRTDSTDTQYF.

The chain joins TRBV11-3 to TRBJ2-2; D is perhaps TRBD2 (5 bases). This CDR3 is 13 amino acids long. The V and J ends lost 3 bases and 6 bases respectively, with 8 bases between them. The germline CDR1 and CDR2 sequences are SGHNT and YENEEA. In nucleotides, the CDR3 is TGTGCCAGCAGCTTCCCGGGGTCCGGGGAGCTGTTTTTT. Translation gives CASSFPGSGELFF. The entire variable domain, with the rest obtained from reference TRBV11-3 and TRBJ2-2, is as follows: EAGVVQSPRYKIIEKKQPVAFWCNPISGHNTLYWYLQNLGQGPELLIRYENEEAVDDSQLPKDRFSAERLKGVDSTLKIQPAELGDSAVYLCASSFPGSGELFFGEGSRLTVL.

The chain uses TRBV6-6 and TRBJ1-2, with a tentative D call TRBD1 (5 bases). The CDR3 sequence is 12 residues long. V dropped 2 bases and J dropped 6 bases, with 7 bases sitting between them. Germline CDR1 and CDR2: MNHNY and SVGAGI (reference sequence). CDR3 DNA: TGTGCCAGCAGTTACGGGGGGAATGGCTACACCTTC. Translating it yields CASSYGGNGYTF.

The genes are TRBV19 and TRBJ2-3; 9 bases line up with TRBD2. This CDR3 has 15 residues. The V segment lost 4 bases and the J segment 0 bases; nucleotides outside the gene matches: 2. Germline V gene sequence: CDR1 LNHDA, CDR2 SQIVND (reference sequence). This CDR3 is CASSTLAGSTDTQYF. CDR3 nucleotide sequence: TGTGCCAGTAGTACCCTAGCGGGGAGCACAGATACGCAGTATTTT.